This T cell receptor (beta chain) was recovered during a study of blood T cell repertoires in COVID-19. Study context: Specimens from acute and convalescent COVID-19 originated in the United States, Italy and Spain. Nucleic acid was either cDNA or gDNA, and it came from T cells, B-cell-depleted T cells, or PBMCs.

The age range of participants was about 18 to 90 years, with residence in about two dozen US areas. Original methodology: Estimation of nucleated cell counts relied on the amplification of reference gene primers. Assay: immunoSEQ multiplex PCR; the TCRdb copy retains only in-frame clones and omits some. V, J and clone size derive from that table, while D and trimming were established from the DNA sequence. The sample has about 500,000 clones, roughly 90% seen once. J lost 0 bases, V lost 3 bases, and 9 bases had no gene match. Germline V CDR1 and CDR2: MGHRA, YSYEKL. The CDR3 is 17 amino acids. Sequences were obtained from PBMCs or T cells enriched from blood (not recorded which). This receptor was obtained from a woman under 30 who had recovered from COVID-19. The chain couples TRBV4-1 to TRBJ2-3; 7 bases match TRBD2. The CDR3 protein is CASSHLTSGASTDTQYF. CDR3 DNA sequence: TGCGCCAGCAGCCATCTAACCAGCGGGGCTAGCACAGATACGCAGTATTTT.